This paragraph covers one T cell receptor (beta chain) sequence. The method was immunoSEQ multiplex PCR; TCRdb's version includes in-frame clones alone and lacks a portion of them. The sample consists of some 700,000 clones, 85% to 90% of them appearing once. The data stem from a study of shared T cell receptors in the human thymus. CDR3 length equals 14 residues. The germline gives CDR1 SGHRS, CDR2 YFSETQ. V gave up 7 bases and J gave up 6 bases; unmatched junction bases: 7. These data were also filed under a second study, of human thymus T cells. That work contributes: Resections that were taken during corrective heart surgery supplied the thymus tissue. Repertoires from thymus and blood appeared to show biased V and J gene usage. Related research examined unrelated individuals and reported that their thymic repertoires overlapped highly.

The material sequenced was thymocytes. This clonotype was sampled from a boy under three years old with a congenital heart defect. V usage is TRBV5-1 and J usage is TRBJ2-3; 11 nucleotides align to TRBD2. CDR3 loop: CASVLAGVADTQYF. CDR3 DNA sequence: TGCGCCAGCGTACTAGCGGGAGTGGCGGATACGCAGTATTTT.